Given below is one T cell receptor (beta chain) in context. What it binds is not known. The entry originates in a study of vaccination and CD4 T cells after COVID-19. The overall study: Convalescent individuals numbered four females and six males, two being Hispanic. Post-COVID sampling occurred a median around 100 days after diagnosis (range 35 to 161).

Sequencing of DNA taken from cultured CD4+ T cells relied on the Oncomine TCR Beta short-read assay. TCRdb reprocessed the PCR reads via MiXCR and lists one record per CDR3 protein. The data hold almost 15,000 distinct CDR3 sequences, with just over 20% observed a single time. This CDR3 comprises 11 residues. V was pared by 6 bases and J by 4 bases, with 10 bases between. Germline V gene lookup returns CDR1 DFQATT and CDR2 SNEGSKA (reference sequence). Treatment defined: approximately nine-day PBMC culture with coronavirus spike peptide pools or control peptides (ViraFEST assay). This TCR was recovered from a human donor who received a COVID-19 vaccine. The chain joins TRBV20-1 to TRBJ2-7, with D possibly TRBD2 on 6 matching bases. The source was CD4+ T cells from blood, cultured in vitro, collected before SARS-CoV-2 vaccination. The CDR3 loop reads CSANRGYEQYF. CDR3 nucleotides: TGCAGTGCCAACCGGGGGTACGAGCAGTACTTC.